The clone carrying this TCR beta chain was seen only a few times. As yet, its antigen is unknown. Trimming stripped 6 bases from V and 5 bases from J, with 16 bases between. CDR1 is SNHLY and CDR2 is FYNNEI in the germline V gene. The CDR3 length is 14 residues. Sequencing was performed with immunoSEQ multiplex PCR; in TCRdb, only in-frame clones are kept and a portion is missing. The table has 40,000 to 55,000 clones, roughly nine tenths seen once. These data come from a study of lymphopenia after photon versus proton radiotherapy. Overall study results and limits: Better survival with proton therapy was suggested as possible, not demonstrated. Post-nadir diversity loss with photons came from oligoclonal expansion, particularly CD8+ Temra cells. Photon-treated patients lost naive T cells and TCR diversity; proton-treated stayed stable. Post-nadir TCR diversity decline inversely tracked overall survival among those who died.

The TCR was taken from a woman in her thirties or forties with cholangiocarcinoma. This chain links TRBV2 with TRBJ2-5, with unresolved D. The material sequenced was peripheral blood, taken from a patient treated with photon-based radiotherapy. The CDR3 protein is CASSPGRQWETQYF. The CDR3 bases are TGTGCCAGCAGCCCGGGCCGTCAATGGGAGACCCAGTACTTC.